This T cell receptor beta chain is drawn from a study of shared clonotypes between healthy human individuals. Study details: CD4 naive and memory got three plates each, CD8 naive two, CD8 memory one.

For sorted subsets, about 200 ng DNA per replicate equaled 33,000 or so T cell genomes. The assay was immunoSEQ multiplex PCR, and TCRdb's table has in-frame clones only and misses some. The sample lists hundreds of thousands of clones, almost 97% occurring once. As for this clone: Its antigen is not known.

Germline loops: CDR1 MDHEN, CDR2 SYDVKM. CDR3 length: 14 residues. Trimming pared 2 bases from V and 6 bases from J, leaving 10 bases between. Overall study findings and caveats: Between four donors, naive CD4 clonotypes were shared at a level of about 5%. Clonotypes which were not shared had lower generation probabilities than clonotypes that all four donors shared.

The chain employs TRBV28 and TRBJ1-4, with no clear D. The origin of this receptor is a woman in her 30s in good health. Sequences were obtained from naive CD4+ T cells sorted from blood. Indicated subset: CD45RA+ positively selected. The CDR3 DNA is TGTGCCAGCAGTTTAGGTGGTAGGGATGAAAAACTGTTTTTT. Amino acid sequence: CASSLGGRDEKLFF.